The 2 T cell receptor beta chains presented below share a single source sample, sequenced in a study of T cell responses to AZD1222 COVID-19 vaccine. Produced via immunoSEQ multiplex PCR; TCRdb's table is partial and in-frame only. The sample includes approximately 150,000 clones, roughly 90% seen only once; the top ten take 4.3%. The source was peripheral blood, collected 28 days after the second AZD1222 dose. These receptors all stem from an adult who received the AZD1222 COVID-19 vaccine.

This sequence joins TRBV9 and TRBJ1-5; maybe TRBD1 (5 bases). Trimming left V 3 bases short and J 6 bases short, with 22 bases between. The CDR3 has 17 residues. CDR1 is SGDLS, CDR2 YYNGEE, per germline. CDR3 nucleotides: TGTGCCAGCAGCGACGGAGTTGGGGGTGCAGGGTTTCAGCCCCAGCATTTT. Translating gives CASSDGVGGAGFQPQHF.

This chain uses TRBV6-2 or TRBV6-3 with TRBJ1-1, with a possible D match to TRBD1 (6 bases). Germline CDR1 reads MNHEY; CDR2 reads SVGEGT. The CDR3 extends over 13 amino acids. The V end was cut by 2 bases, the J end by 11 bases, with 15 bases between. This CDR3 reads CASSYVDRRQAFF. CDR3 DNA sequence: TGTGCCAGCAGTTACGTAGACAGGAGGCAGGCTTTCTTT.